This TCR beta chain comes out of a study of Graves' ophthalmopathy and Graves' hyperthyroidism (dated by TCRdb to 2017 to 2018). Notes on the research overall: Peripheral blood was collected at initial diagnosis, before any treatment. Following sampling, methimazole starting at 30 mg daily was administered to hyperthyroidism patients, and high-dose intravenous methylprednisolone was administered to ophthalmopathy patients. To explore V-J signatures that separate ophthalmopathy from hyperthyroidism, a discovery set of about 96 patients was enrolled, consisting of more than 40 with ophthalmopathy and roughly 59 with stable hyperthyroidism. T-cell repertoires of thyroid tissue and blood were compared in 5 or 6 hyperthyroidism patients. TCR beta repertoire signatures were used to distinguish Graves' ophthalmopathy from Graves' hyperthyroidism and to predict progression to ophthalmopathy. An independent validation cohort comprised around 20 hyperthyroidism patients and some 16 patients who later progressed from hyperthyroidism to ophthalmopathy. In total, 135 blood samples were TCR-sequenced: 40 to 45 ophthalmopathy, under 85 hyperthyroidism and about 17 hyperthyroidism-to-ophthalmopathy patients.

Patients with ophthalmopathy had moderately to severely active disease, with a Clinical Activity Score of 3 or more, a NOSPECS grade of 4 or more, and a disease duration of less than 3 months. Patients were excluded if they had other autoimmune diseases, uncontrolled infections, pregnancy or lactation. Clinical symptoms, serum thyroxine, TRAb, thyroid ultrasound and orbital computed tomography formed the basis of the diagnosis. Using Ficoll-Paque density gradient centrifugation, PBMCs were isolated from 9.5 to 10 ml of fresh peripheral blood. Total RNA was extracted using Trizol reagent, and RNA quality was checked on an Agilent 2100 Bioanalyzer. Including the terminal cysteine and phenylalanine, the CDR3 comprises 13 residues. Only CDR3 DNA is held: 39 bases, read in frame from base 1. The germline V gene yields SGHTA for CDR1 and FQGNSA for CDR2. The junction shows trimming of 4 bases on V and 6 bases on J, and the gene matches do not reach 6 bases of it.

Broader findings and caveats from the paper: Sample size was not predetermined statistically, and investigators were not blinded to group allocation. In cross-validation, the 13-signature model distinguished ophthalmopathy from stable hyperthyroidism with 85% to 90% sensitivity and about 84% specificity, and in the test set the corresponding values were 80% and 75%. Most expanded thyroid clonotypes with frequency above 0.001 were also detected in blood, suggesting blood repertoires may reflect the thyroid immune response. In validation, the model predicted ophthalmopathy progression with about 64% sensitivity and around 72% specificity; roughly eleven predicted patients were CT-confirmed with GO in a median of 6.5 months.

For repertoire sequencing, the TCR beta CDR3 regions were amplified from RNA transcripts. The first round of RT-PCR was done with HTBI primers and the Qiagen OneStep RT-PCR kit, and was followed by a second round of multiplex PCR, then size selection and purification. Libraries were sequenced on an Illumina HiSeq2000 using paired-end 100 bp reads. Regarding the original processing steps: SOAPnuke was used to process the reads, throwing out any read that had adapters, had uncalled bases, had a mean Phred below 15, or lacked an exact constant-primer or identifier match. COPE v1.2.5 was used to merge high-quality paired reads. Each unique nucleotide sequence was defined as a clonotype, and clonotypes were aligned to IMGT TRB V, D and J references with MiTCR v1.1. Analysis was restricted to V-J combinations with a frequency above 0.0001, which covered 99% to 99.2% of repertoires. A TCR clonal expansion and chaos score per V-J combination was defined as the ratio of F50 clonal expansion to chaos observed in the TCRdist matrix. Welch's t-statistics and random forest were used to reduce features to about 14 V-J combinations, which were fed into a naive Bayes classifier. The similarity between thyroid and blood repertoires was quantified using the Morisita-Horn index. Using fastp at Q25 and MiXCR, TCRdb reprocessed the public reads and kept productive beta chains. Identical CDR3 protein sequences are pooled into one entry, listed with their most common genes and DNA. The V and J calls were not made by the authors but by TCRdb's processing. Counted in this sample were 650,000 to 900,000 distinct CDR3 sequences; roughly 40% of them appeared once. Of the sample, roughly 46% falls within the top ten clones.

This clonotype was recorded at least ten times. Its antigen target is currently unknown. No per-base quality is available; no much larger clone lies one base away. The sequence links TRBV7-2 to TRBJ2-7; the junction holds 7 bases that match TRBD1. Sequencing was performed on peripheral blood. The TCR sequence derives from an adult man with Graves' ophthalmopathy. The DNA sequence follows: TGTGCCAGCAGCTCAACGAGGACAGGCGAGCAGTACTTC. It encodes CASSSTRTGEQYF.